The text below deals with one TCR beta chain. The same CDR3 can be traced to other DNA sequences in this sample. Sequencing used immunoSEQ multiplex PCR; TCRdb keeps in-frame clones, though not all of them. The sample shows some 2,000,000 clones, about 95% of them seen only once. The data originate from a study of shared clonotypes between healthy human individuals. Terminally differentiated effector memory CD45RA+ cells were excluded by CCR7 positive selection of CD45RO-negative cells. The sequenced material came from naive CD8+ T cells sorted from blood. The sequence was obtained from a man aged 18 to 35 in good health.

CDR3 DNA: TGTGCCAGCAGCGTGGGGCCAGCCTACGAGCAGTACTTC. It is translated as CASSVGPAYEQYF. The rearrangement links TRBV9 to TRBJ2-7; a weak D match, TRBD1 (5 bases). V lost 2 bases to trimming and J lost 2 bases, with 8 bases between them. Germline CDR1 reads SGDLS; CDR2 reads YYNGEE. The CDR3 has 13 amino acids.